This T cell receptor (beta chain) is from a study of blood T cell repertoires in COVID-19 (dated by TCRdb to 2020 to 2021). About the study as a whole: The collaborator samples originated in the United States, Italy and Spain and spanned the acute and convalescent phases of COVID-19. The material from the prospective study consisted of cDNA or gDNA derived from T cells, B-cell-depleted T cells, or PBMCs. The dataset comprised deeply sampled blood TCRbeta repertoires from subjects exposed to, actively infected with, or recovered from COVID-19. A freely available public database, intended as a resource for researchers studying the immune response to SARS-CoV-2, is where the repertoires were released. Samples were obtained from the ongoing ImmuneRACE study (first 160 participants) and from 1,254 subjects provided by 6 global collaborators. The sample metadata nearly always contained a de-identified subject ID, COVID-19 status, age in years and sex. Where HLA class I and class II types were available, the types were taken from metadata supplied by the sample provider, not from assay-based typing.

TCRbeta CDR3 regions were amplified from genomic DNA by means of the immunoSEQ Assay, a bias-controlled multiplex PCR. On the authors' methods: Within the assay, amplification of reference gene primers was used to estimate how many nucleated cells each sample contained. To quantify the absolute abundance of each unique TCRbeta CDR3 rearrangement, sequence reads were collapsed and filtered. Productive Simpson clonality was computed per sample as the square root of Simpson's diversity index over productive rearrangements. TCRdb re-hosts the immuneACCESS table, in-frame sequences only. Its copies lack some clones; in the studies checked, an unresolved V gene accounts for under half of them, and the cause for the rest is not known. V and J calls and clone size are copied from that table; D and trimming were computed from the DNA. The sample table records some 240,000 clones; approximately 82% of these occur just once. In total, the top ten clones hold around 9.5% of the sample.

CDR3 length: 15 amino acids, cysteine to phenylalanine. CDR3 DNA is the only sequence kept; it has 45 bases, read in frame from the first base. V loses 5 bases of germline sequence and J loses 0 bases, and the interval between the two ends is 13 bases. CDR1 and CDR2 were assigned from the germline V gene (reference sequence) as SGHNT and YYREEE. Beyond this particular receptor, the publication reports: Clinical and demographic metadata were provided uncurated, with the amount varying by source and participant.

Turning to this clone: Its cognate antigen has yet to be identified. It has no much larger one-base neighbor in the sample; base qualities were not kept.

Collaborating institutions collected whole blood in K2EDTA tubes following their own protocols. Collaborator samples were shipped for TCRbeta analysis as frozen whole blood, isolated PBMCs, or DNA extracted from either sample type. The source is a man in his fifties or sixties with active or convalescent COVID-19. The chain is assembled from TRBV5-4 and TRBJ2-3, with a weak D call of TRBD2 (6 bases match). The sample taken for sequencing was peripheral blood. The CDR3 region: CASSSFAGSTDTQYF. In nucleotide form, the sequence is TGTGCCAGCAGTTCCTTTGCGGGAAGCACAGATACGCAGTATTTT.